Following are 16 T cell receptor beta chains from one sample sequenced in a study of OX40 agonist ivuxolimab in advanced cancers. The assay was immunoSEQ multiplex PCR, and TCRdb's table has in-frame clones only and misses some. This sample yields some 100,000 clones, of which 70% to 90% are seen a single time; 1.5% to 2% belongs to the top ten. Sample: CD4+ or CD8+ T cells sorted from blood, taken in a trial of the OX40 agonist ivuxolimab. The receptors shown here come from an adult with an advanced solid tumor such as melanoma, head and neck, liver or kidney cancer.

V usage is TRBV18 and J usage is TRBJ1-1; D not resolved. This CDR3 has 16 residues. Trimming stripped 4 bases from V and 0 bases from J, with 15 bases between. Looked up from germline, CDR1 is KGHSH and CDR2 is LQKENI. The CDR3, as DNA: TGTGCCAGCTCACGGCGGTTGTCAACGATGAACACTGAAGCTTTCTTT. This codes for CASSRRLSTMNTEAFF.

This clone has a single count. This sequence joins TRBV30 and TRBJ2-3; D is perhaps TRBD2 (7 bases). The germline CDR1 and CDR2 sequences are GTSNPN and SVGIG (reference sequence). CDR3 length equals 12 residues. The CDR3 DNA is TGTGCGGAGGGGGGGGGCACAGATACGCAGTATTTT. This sequence encodes CAEGGGTDTQYF. The whole variable domain, remainder taken from reference TRBV30 and TRBJ2-3, is SQTIHQWPATLVQPVGSPLSLECTVEGTSNPNLYWYRQAAGRGLQLLFYSVGIGQISSEVPQNLSASRPQDRQFILSSKKLLLSDSGFYLCAEGGGTDTQYFGPGTRLTVL.

The rearrangement uses TRBV6-1 and TRBJ2-2; D perhaps matches TRBD2 (7 bases). Trimming removed 0 bases at V and 4 bases at J, with 18 bases between. Looked up from germline, CDR1 is MNHNS and CDR2 is SASEGT. This CDR3 comprises 18 residues. The CDR3 is CASSEAPLGGRITGELFF. DNA of the CDR3: TGTGCCAGCAGTGAAGCGCCTTTGGGGGGGCGGATCACCGGGGAGCTGTTTTTT.

CDR3 in amino acids: CASSLGLVNEQFF. The CDR3 DNA reads TGTGCCAGCAGCCTGGGACTAGTGAATGAGCAGTTCTTC. V and J are TRBV7-3 and TRBJ2-1, with TRBD2 matching over 8 bases. V lost 5 bases to trimming and J lost 7 bases; unmatched junction nucleotides: 4. The CDR3 is made up of 13 amino acids. Germline V gene lookup returns CDR1 SGHTA and CDR2 FQGTGA.

The chain's CDR3 is CASSDRASYNEQFF. The CDR3, as DNA: TGTGCCAGCAGTGATAGGGCCTCCTACAATGAGCAGTTCTTC. The chain links TRBV6-1 to TRBJ2-1, with D unresolved. The V end was cut by 3 bases, the J end by 0 bases, with 6 bases between. This CDR3 comprises 14 residues. CDR1 and CDR2 from the germline V gene are MNHNS and SASEGT.

This chain uses TRBV6-1 with TRBJ2-7, with D tentatively TRBD1 (5 bases). The CDR3 has 14 residues. The ends were cut back, 10 bases at V and 1 base at J, with 17 bases in the middle. Germline assignment: CDR1 MNHNS and CDR2 SASEGT. CDR3 nucleotides: TGTGCCACCTACTCCGCGACAGCGTCCTACGAGCAGTACTTC. Encoded protein: CATYSATASYEQYF.

This rearrangement joins TRBV19 to TRBJ1-2, with 10 positions matching TRBD1. The CDR3 runs 14 residues. CDR1 LNHDA and CDR2 SQIVND come from the germline V gene (reference sequence). Losses at the gene ends were 4 bases for V and 2 bases for J; bases not matched to a gene: 1. This CDR3 reads CASSRDRGNYGYTF. In DNA form, the CDR3 reads TGTGCCAGTAGTAGGGACAGGGGAAACTATGGCTACACCTTC.

This chain uses TRBV5-5 with TRBJ2-3, with D uncertain. Trimming removed 0 bases from V and 3 bases from J, with 8 bases in between. The CDR3 spans 14 residues. Looked up from germline, CDR1 is SGHKS and CDR2 is YYEKEE (reference sequence). CDR3 DNA: TGTGCCAGCAGCTTGGCCGTAAGAACAGATACGCAGTATTTT. This encodes CASSLAVRTDTQYF.

The chain uses TRBV30 and TRBJ1-2, with 12 positions matching TRBD1. CDR3 length: 16 amino acids. Germline CDR1 reads GTSNPN; CDR2 reads SVGIG (reference sequence). The V and J ends lost 2 bases and 6 bases, in that order; junction bases with no gene match: 10. CDR3 nucleotide sequence: TGTGCCTGGAGTTCGGGACAGGGGGCGGAGGTCGATGGCTACACCTTC. Protein: CAWSSGQGAEVDGYTF.

V is TRBV11-1 and J is TRBJ2-7; 12 nucleotides agree with TRBD2. Germline V CDR1 and CDR2: SGHAT, FQDESV (reference sequence). There are 15 residues in the CDR3. V trimming: 2 bases; J trimming: 7 bases; junction bases outside the gene matches: 6. DNA of the CDR3: TGTGCCAGCAGCTTACGACTAGCGGGAGTCGGTGAGCAGTACTTC. Translation gives CASSLRLAGVGEQYF.

The chain has TRBV30 and TRBJ1-1, with D uncertain. There are 13 residues in the CDR3. Per germline, CDR1 GTSNPN and CDR2 SVGIG (reference sequence). Trimming left V 5 bases short and J 2 bases short, with 12 bases between. The CDR3 DNA sequence: TGTGCCTGGTCGGTCTTGATAAACACTGAAGCTTTCTTT. It encodes CAWSVLINTEAFF.

This clone was counted a single time. Other DNA sequences of this sample code for an identical CDR3. CDR3 sequence: CASSYSTGMNTEAFF. The CDR3 bases are TGTGCCAGCAGTTACTCGACGGGCATGAACACTGAAGCTTTCTTT. The rearrangement uses TRBV6-5 and TRBJ1-1; no reliable D call. Trimming left V 0 bases short and J 0 bases short, with 8 bases between. The CDR3 runs to 15 residues. Germline V gene lookup returns CDR1 MNHEY and CDR2 SVGAGI.

With respect to this clone: The junction shows a germline mismatch at one end, possibly a read error. Other DNA sequences of this sample code for an identical CDR3. The rearrangement joins TRBV7-8 to TRBJ2-1; the D gene is possibly TRBD2 (7 bases). Germline CDR1 and CDR2: SGHVS and FQNEAQ. The CDR3 spans 16 residues. The CDR3 loop is CASSLDGGPLGNEQFF. DNA of the CDR3: TGCGCCAGCAGCTTAGACGGGGGGCCTTTGGGTAATGAGCAGTTCTTC.

The V and J genes are TRBV5-4 and TRBJ2-1, with TRBD2 matching 8 bases. Germline V gene sequence: CDR1 SGHNT, CDR2 YYREEE (reference sequence). The CDR3 covers 15 residues. J gave up 4 bases and V 4 bases, and 7 bases lay outside the gene matches. The CDR3 DNA is TGTGCCAGCAGCCGAACTAGCGGCCCTTACAATGAGCAGTTCTTC. It encodes CASSRTSGPYNEQFF. The full variable domain, in which reference TRBV5-4 and TRBJ2-1 provide the parts outside the CDR3, is ETGVTQSPTHLIKTRGQQVTLRCSSQSGHNTVSWYQQALGQGPQFIFQYYREEENGRGNFPPRFSGLQFPNYSSELNVNALELDDSALYLCASSRTSGPYNEQFFGPGTRLTVL.

The V call is TRBV7-9, the J call TRBJ1-6; the match to TRBD1 covers 7 bases. The V segment lost 7 bases and the J segment 5 bases; nucleotides outside the gene matches: 5. In germline, CDR1 is SEHNR, CDR2 FQNEAQ (reference sequence). The CDR3 sequence is 14 residues long. CDR3 nucleotide sequence: TGTGCCAGCAACCGGGACAGAGATAATTCACCCCTCCACTTT. It yields the protein CASNRDRDNSPLHF.

This chain links TRBV9 with TRBJ2-6, with 10 bases identical to TRBD2. CDR1 SGDLS and CDR2 YYNGEE come from the germline V gene. CDR3 length equals 19 residues. With 4 bases clipped from V and 4 bases from J, the junction kept 14 bases outside the gene matches. CDR3 in amino acids: CASSTTLGSGRIGANVLTF. For the CDR3, the DNA is TGTGCCAGCAGCACAACCCTGGGTAGCGGGAGGATCGGGGCCAACGTCCTGACTTTC.